Listed here are 23 T cell receptor beta chains from one sample, sequenced in a study of blood T cell repertoires in COVID-19. Generated by immunoSEQ multiplex PCR, the TCRdb table keeps only in-frame clones and is missing some. The table has approximately 210,000 clones, 65% to 90% seen once. Sequencing was carried out using PBMCs or T cells enriched from blood (not recorded which). The receptors shown here come from a woman between 45 and 65 years old with acute COVID-19.

J is TRBJ2-5 and V is TRBV5-1; D unresolved. The length of the CDR3 is 16 residues. Trimming took off 0 bases at V and 3 bases at J, with 15 bases between the two ends. CDR1 is SGHRS, CDR2 YFSETQ, per germline. The CDR3 coding sequence is TGCGCCAGCAGCTTGGCCGGCGAGCGCCCGAAAGAGACCCAGTACTTC. It translates to CASSLAGERPKETQYF.

The CDR3 bases are TGTGCCTGGAGTGTCAACGGGGGAGTTGAAGCTTTCTTT. It is translated as CAWSVNGGVEAFF. The chain couples TRBV30 to TRBJ1-1; TRBD1 is a possible D gene (5 bases). CDR3 length: 13 amino acids. Germline values: CDR1 GTSNPN, CDR2 SVGIG (reference sequence). Trimming took off 0 bases at V and 7 bases at J, with 12 bases between the two ends.

The rearrangement uses TRBV24-1 and TRBJ2-1; D is possibly TRBD1 (6 bases). Deletions cut 4 bases from V and 6 bases from J, with 12 bases between. CDR1 and CDR2 from the germline V gene are KGHDR and SFDVKD. The CDR3 has 14 amino acids. CDR3 sequence: CATSDLTGSNEQFF. The CDR3 DNA reads TGTGCCACCAGTGACTTGACAGGATCCAATGAGCAGTTCTTC.

The J gene is TRBJ1-5, the V gene TRBV19, with D maybe TRBD1 (6 bases). The germline gives CDR1 LNHDA, CDR2 SQIVND (reference sequence). The CDR3 is 15 amino acids. V was clipped by 5 bases and J by 2 bases, with 13 bases between them. Written as DNA, the CDR3 is TGTGCCAGTAGTTCGGGGGGGGCCGGCAATCAGCCCCAGCATTTT. Translating gives CASSSGGAGNQPQHF.

This clone occurred once. The rearrangement joins TRBV29-1 to TRBJ1-2, with 10 bases identical to TRBD1. Germline V lookup: CDR1 SQVTM, CDR2 ANQGSEA. The CDR3 loop spans 11 amino acids. The V and J ends lost 6 bases and 8 bases, in that order; junction bases with no gene match: 3. CDR3 region: CSVGQGWGYTF. Here the CDR3 DNA reads TGCAGCGTGGGACAGGGGTGGGGCTACACCTTC.

This clone has just a few counts. This rearrangement joins TRBV10-3 to TRBJ2-1; perhaps TRBD2 as D (5 bases). Germline lookup yields CDR1 ENHRY and CDR2 SYGVKD. The CDR3 is 14 amino acids. Trimming shortened V by 7 bases and J by 7 bases, and 17 bases separated the two germline ends. This CDR3 reads CAINGESGSNEQFF. DNA for the CDR3: TGTGCCATCAACGGGGAGTCCGGATCAAATGAGCAGTTCTTC.

The chain joins TRBV11-2 to TRBJ2-1; the match to TRBD2 covers 13 bases. From germline, CDR1 is SGHAT and CDR2 FQNNGV. The CDR3 totals 18 residues. V lost 4 bases to trimming and J lost 2 bases; unmatched junction nucleotides: 8. CDR3 sequence: CASSSRRTSGGPYNEQFF. The CDR3 nucleotides are TGTGCCAGCAGCTCTCGACGGACTAGCGGGGGACCCTACAATGAGCAGTTCTTC.

The chain combines TRBV9 with TRBJ2-3, with D hard to call. Trimming pared 2 bases from V and 0 bases from J, leaving 4 bases between. The germline CDR1 and CDR2 sequences are SGDLS and YYNGEE. This CDR3 comprises 13 residues. CDR3 DNA sequence: TGTGCCAGCAGCGTTATCAGCACAGATACGCAGTATTTT. Translating it yields CASSVISTDTQYF.

The gene calls are TRBV7-3 and TRBJ2-3, with 11 bases aligning to TRBD2. J was trimmed by 3 bases and V by 1 base; bases with no gene match: 9. CDR1 is SGHTA and CDR2 is FQGTGA in the germline V gene. CDR3 size: 18 residues. The CDR3 DNA reads TGTGCCAGCAGCTTAAAGCTGGGTAGCGGGAGGGAGACAGATACGCAGTATTTT. It is translated as CASSLKLGSGRETDTQYF.

The V call is TRBV3-1 (or the pseudogene TRBV3-2), the J call TRBJ1-2, with D tentatively TRBD1 (5 bases). The germline V gene has CDR1 LGHDT and CDR2 YNNKEL (reference sequence). The CDR3 has 15 residues. The ends were cut back, 1 base at V and 3 bases at J, with 12 bases in the middle. CDR3 DNA: TGTGCCAGCAGCCAAGCCGGGGGAGGACACTATGGCTACACCTTC. It yields the protein CASSQAGGGHYGYTF.

This chain connects TRBV14 to TRBJ1-3; 8 bases line up with TRBD1. The trim removed 5 bases at V and 0 bases at J, leaving 3 bases unmatched. This CDR3 has 15 amino acids. Germline values: CDR1 SGHDN, CDR2 FVKESK. CDR3 region: CASSYTGGSGNTIYF. As DNA, the CDR3 is TGTGCCAGCAGCTACACAGGGGGCTCTGGAAACACCATATATTTT.

V usage is TRBV5-1 and J usage is TRBJ1-1; 8 bases line up with TRBD1. Germline V gene lookup returns CDR1 SGHRS and CDR2 YFSETQ. The CDR3 has 14 amino acids. V lost 5 bases, J lost 8 bases, and 11 bases stayed unmatched. This CDR3 reads CASRLKQGVAEAFF. The CDR3 DNA reads TGCGCCAGCAGACTCAAACAGGGGGTTGCGGAAGCTTTCTTT.

The chain uses TRBV28 and TRBJ1-2; 8 bases line up with TRBD1. The junction had 6 bases not matched to a gene; V was cut back by 2 bases and J by 7 bases. Per the germline V gene, CDR1 is MDHEN and CDR2 is SYDVKM. This CDR3 region has 14 residues. CDR3 nucleotides: TGTGCCAGCAGTTTAAGGGTTACAGGGGGTGGCTACACCTTC. The encoded protein is CASSLRVTGGGYTF.

The chain combines TRBV11-3 with TRBJ1-3, with D unresolved. Germline CDR1 is SGHNT and CDR2 is YENEEA. CDR3 length: 14 amino acids. The germline V and J ends were trimmed by 8 bases and 1 base, with 12 bases remaining between them. The CDR3 region is CASGRVASGNTIYF. The CDR3 DNA is TGTGCCAGCGGCCGGGTCGCTTCTGGAAACACCATATATTTT.

This chain connects TRBV5-1 to TRBJ1-1; unclear D gene. The V end was cut by 0 bases, the J end by 3 bases, with 18 bases between. The germline V gene has CDR1 SGHRS and CDR2 YFSETQ. CDR3 length: 17 residues. The CDR3 spells CASSLVPAGSKYTEAFF. The CDR3, as DNA: TGCGCCAGCAGCTTGGTACCCGCTGGCAGTAAATACACTGAAGCTTTCTTT.

V gene TRBV21-1 combines with J gene TRBJ2-2; the table's TRBD1 call for D was not verified on the DNA. TRBV21-1 is a pseudogene. CDR3 length: 16 residues. CDR3 residues: CASSNKNRELPGELFF. The DNA of the CDR3 is TGTGCCAGCAGCAATAAAAACAGGGAGTTACCCGGGGAGCTGTTTTTT.

J is TRBJ2-7 and V is TRBV28; D ambiguous. Germline CDR1 reads MDHEN; CDR2 reads SYDVKM. CDR3 length equals 15 residues. With 6 bases removed from V and 2 bases from J, the gap between germline ends came to 17 bases. The CDR3 DNA follows: TGTGCCAGCAGCCCGGTAGACACCACTCCCTACGAGCAGTACTTC. Translation: CASSPVDTTPYEQYF.

The rearrangement joins TRBV19 to TRBJ2-6; possible D gene TRBD1, 6 bases. V was shortened by 4 bases and J by 1 base, with 8 bases between the two germline ends. Germline CDR1 LNHDA, CDR2 SQIVND (reference sequence). The CDR3 covers 15 residues. CDR3 amino acids: CASSNDRSGANVLTF. CDR3 nucleotide sequence: TGTGCCAGTAGTAACGACAGGTCTGGGGCCAACGTCCTGACTTTC.

The chain combines TRBV7-2 with TRBJ2-4; 9 bases align to TRBD2. Germline V gene lookup returns CDR1 SGHTA and CDR2 FQGNSA. The CDR3 spans 15 residues. Trimming cost V 3 bases and J 1 base; bases outside gene matches: 1. The CDR3 sequence is CASSFSGGAKNIQYF. Written as DNA, the CDR3 is TGTGCCAGCAGCTTCAGCGGGGGGGCCAAAAACATTCAGTACTTC.

This clone was seen only once. Different DNA sequences within this sample yield the same CDR3. This chain uses TRBV5-1 with TRBJ1-1; D uncertain. The V end lost 0 bases, the J end lost 4 bases, and 10 bases lay between the germline ends. In germline, CDR1 is SGHRS, CDR2 YFSETQ. The CDR3 consists of 14 residues. The CDR3 DNA is TGCGCCAGCAGCTTGGCTCTGTCGGGCACTGAAGCTTTCTTT. This encodes CASSLALSGTEAFF.

This clone was found a few times. This sequence joins TRBV7-8 and TRBJ1-4; perhaps TRBD1 as D (5 bases). CDR3 length: 15 residues. Trimming pared 2 bases from V and 5 bases from J, leaving 12 bases between. Germline V lookup: CDR1 SGHVS, CDR2 FQNEAQ. The CDR3 region has the DNA TGTGCCAGCAGCTTATCGGGGGTGGGCAATGAAAAACTGTTTTTT. The encoded protein is CASSLSGVGNEKLFF.

The rearrangement links TRBV10-3 to TRBJ2-7; TRBD2 matches 9 bases. Germline CDR1 and CDR2: ENHRY and SYGVKD. V lost 3 bases to trimming and J lost 6 bases; unmatched junction nucleotides: 6. The CDR3 contains 14 residues. CDR3 sequence reads: CAISDSGGASEQYF. The CDR3 region has the DNA TGTGCCATCAGTGATAGCGGGGGAGCCTCCGAGCAGTACTTC.

This clone was seen only once. The J gene is TRBJ2-5, the V gene TRBV4-1, with D perhaps TRBD1 (7 bases). This CDR3 has 15 residues. Germline CDR1 is MGHRA and CDR2 is YSYEKL. V lost 0 bases, J lost 4 bases, and 12 bases lay in between. CDR3 amino acids: CASSQDRRGLETQYF. The CDR3 nucleotides read TGCGCCAGCAGCCAAGATAGGAGGGGGCTAGAGACCCAGTACTTC.